This T cell receptor beta chain came from a study of CD8 T cells in ankylosing spondylitis. The study, taken as a whole, reports: It was reported that disease-linked clones were significantly enriched in matched ankylosing spondylitis synovial fluid. In ankylosing spondylitis blood, a motif of roughly 8 highly homologous TCR beta variants appeared characteristic. A number of the motif variants had already been described in reactive arthritis synovial fluid and blood. In peripheral blood, disease-linked CD8+ clones occurred at relatively low frequencies.

Quantitative 5'-RACE with molecular barcodes was used to make the TCR beta libraries. TCRdb re-called the 5' RACE reads through MiXCR, storing one row per CDR3 protein. The data contain about 800,000 distinct CDR3 sequences, around 11% of them singletons. In the case of this clonotype: Antigen unknown.

Germline lookup yields CDR1 MNHEY and CDR2 SMNVEV (reference sequence). CDR3 length: 16 residues. Trimming at V came to 2 bases and at J to 5 bases, leaving 3 bases not matched to a gene. The material sequenced was blood, either unsorted or a sorted T cell fraction (not recorded which). V and J are TRBV27 and TRBJ2-1; 13 bases line up with TRBD2. The source of this sequence is a male donor with ankylosing spondylitis. This chain's CDR3 is CASSLRGTSGNNEQFF. The CDR3 region has the DNA TGTGCCAGCAGTTTAAGGGGGACTAGCGGGAACAATGAGCAGTTCTTC.